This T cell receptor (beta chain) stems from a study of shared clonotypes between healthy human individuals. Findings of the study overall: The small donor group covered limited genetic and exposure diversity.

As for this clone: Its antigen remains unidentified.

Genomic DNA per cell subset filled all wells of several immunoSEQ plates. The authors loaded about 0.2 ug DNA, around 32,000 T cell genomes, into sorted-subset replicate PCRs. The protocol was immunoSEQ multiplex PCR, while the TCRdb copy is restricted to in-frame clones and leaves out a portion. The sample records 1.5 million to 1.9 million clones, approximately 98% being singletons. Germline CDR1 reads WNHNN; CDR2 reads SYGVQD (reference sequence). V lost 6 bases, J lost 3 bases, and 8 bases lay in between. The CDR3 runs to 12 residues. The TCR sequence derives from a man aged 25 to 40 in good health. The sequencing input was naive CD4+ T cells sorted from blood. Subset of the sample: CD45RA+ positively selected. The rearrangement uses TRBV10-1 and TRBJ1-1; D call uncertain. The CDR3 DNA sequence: TGCGCCAGCAGCCTTAGGGACACTGAAGCTTTCTTT. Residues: CASSLRDTEAFF.